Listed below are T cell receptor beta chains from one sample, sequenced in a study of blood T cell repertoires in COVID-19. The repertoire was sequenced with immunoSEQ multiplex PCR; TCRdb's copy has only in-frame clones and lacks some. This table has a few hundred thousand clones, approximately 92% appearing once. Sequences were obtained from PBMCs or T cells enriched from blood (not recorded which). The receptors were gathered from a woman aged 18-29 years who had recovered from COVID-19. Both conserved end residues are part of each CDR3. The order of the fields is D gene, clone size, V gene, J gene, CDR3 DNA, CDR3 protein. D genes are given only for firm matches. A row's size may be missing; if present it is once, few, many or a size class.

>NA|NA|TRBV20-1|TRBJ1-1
TGCAGTGCTAGCATTAGACTTGAAGCTTTCTTT
CSASIRLEAFF
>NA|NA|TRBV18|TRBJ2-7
TGTGCCAGCTCACTCCGGGACATAACCTACGAGCAGTACTTC
CASSLRDITYEQYF
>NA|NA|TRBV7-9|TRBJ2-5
TGTGCCAGCAGCTTAGGAACAGGGTGGGAGACCCAGTACTTC
CASSLGTGWETQYF
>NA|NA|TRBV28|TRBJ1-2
TGTGCCAGCAGGGGTTTTGGTAAGCGAAGCTATGGCTACACCTTC
CASRGFGKRSYGYTF
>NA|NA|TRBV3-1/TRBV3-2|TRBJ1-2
TGTGCCAGCAGCCAAGATAACAGGTTTAACTATGGCTACACCTTC
CASSQDNRFNYGYTF
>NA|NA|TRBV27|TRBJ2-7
TGTGCCAGCAGTTCACCTAGCGCGGGGCTTTACGAGCAGTACTTC
CASSSPSAGLYEQYF
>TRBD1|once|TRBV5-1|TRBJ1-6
TGCGCCAGCAGCCCTGGACAGGGTAATAATTCACCCCTCCACTTT
CASSPGQGNNSPLHF
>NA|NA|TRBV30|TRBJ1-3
TGTGCCTGGAATCAGGGAACGGGAAACACCATATATTTT
CAWNQGTGNTIYF
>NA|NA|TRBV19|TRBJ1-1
TGTGCCAGTAGGGGGCAGGTCACTGAAGCTTTCTTT
CASRGQVTEAFF
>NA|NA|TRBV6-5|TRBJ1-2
TGTGCCAGCAGTTCTGGGGCAGGAGGCTACACCTTC
CASSSGAGGYTF
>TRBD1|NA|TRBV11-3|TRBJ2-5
TGTGCCAGCAGCTTAGGCCGGACAGGCTTGGGGGAGACCCAGTACTTC
CASSLGRTGLGETQYF
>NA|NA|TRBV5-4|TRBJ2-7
TGTGCCAGCAGCTTGGATGAAGACTACACCGGGCACGAGCAGTACTTC
CASSLDEDYTGHEQYF
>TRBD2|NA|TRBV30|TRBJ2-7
TGTGCCATGGACGGGGGGTCGGGCGAGCAGTACTTC
CAMDGGSGEQYF
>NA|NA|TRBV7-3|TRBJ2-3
TGTGCCAGCAGTTTAAAACAGGGCGGAGATACGCAGTATTTT
CASSLKQGGDTQYF
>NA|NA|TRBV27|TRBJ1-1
TGTGCCAGCATCCCCAATCTCGGCAGGGAGAACACTGAAGCTTTCTTT
CASIPNLGRENTEAFF
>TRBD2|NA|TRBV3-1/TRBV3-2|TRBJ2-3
TGTGCCAGCAGCCAATTAGCGGGGGTTAGCACAGATACGCAGTATTTT
CASSQLAGVSTDTQYF
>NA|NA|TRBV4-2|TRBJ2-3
TGTGCCAGCAGCCAGCGCGGGGAGAGTTTAAGCACAGATACGCAGTATTTT
CASSQRGESLSTDTQYF
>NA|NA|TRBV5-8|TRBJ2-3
TGTGCCAGCAGCTTAGGCGGGAGCACAGATACGCAGTATTTT
CASSLGGSTDTQYF
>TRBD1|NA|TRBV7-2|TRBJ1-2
TGTGCCAGCAGCGCCCGGGACAGGGGAAAACTCCACTATGGCTACACCTTC
CASSARDRGKLHYGYTF
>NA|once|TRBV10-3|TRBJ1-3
TGTGCCATCAGTGATGGAGGGGCCGGAAACACCATATATTTT
CAISDGGAGNTIYF
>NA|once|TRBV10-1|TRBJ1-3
TGCGCCAGCAGTGAGGCCTGGCCTTCTGGAAACACCATATATTTT
CASSEAWPSGNTIYF
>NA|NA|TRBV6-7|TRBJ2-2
TGTGCCAGCAGGACAGAAGCCGAAACGAACACCGGGGAGCTGTTTTTT
CASRTEAETNTGELFF
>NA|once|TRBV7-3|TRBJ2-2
TGTGCCAGCAGCTTAGGCCGATCCGGAGCTGGCGGGGAGCTGTTTTTT
CASSLGRSGAGGELFF
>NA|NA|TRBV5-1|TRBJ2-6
TGCGCCAGCAGCTTCAACTCTGGGGCCAACGTCCTGACTTTC
CASSFNSGANVLTF
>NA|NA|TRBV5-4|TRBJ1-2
TGTGCCAGCAGCCCTGGGGCCGGTCCACGCTACACCTTC
CASSPGAGPRYTF
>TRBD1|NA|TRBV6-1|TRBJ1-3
TGTGCCAGCAGTGAAATTGGACAGGGGAAGGTAGCTGGAAACACCATATATTTT
CASSEIGQGKVAGNTIYF
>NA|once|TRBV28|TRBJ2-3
TGTGCCAGCAGTCCTCTCTCTCCGGATACGCAGTATTTT
CASSPLSPDTQYF
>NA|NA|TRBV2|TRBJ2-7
TGTGCCAGCAGTCCTAGCGCTGATTCCTACGAGCAGTACTTC
CASSPSADSYEQYF
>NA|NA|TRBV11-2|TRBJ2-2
TGTGCCAGCAGCTTAGCGACCCCGGGGGGCGTAAGCACCGGGGAGCTGTTTTTT
CASSLATPGGVSTGELFF
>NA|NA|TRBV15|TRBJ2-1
TGTGCCACCAGCAGAGATCTTAGAGTGATCTCTGAGCAGTTCTTC
CATSRDLRVISEQFF
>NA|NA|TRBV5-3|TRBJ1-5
TGTGCCAGAAGCTTGCAGGGGCGCGGCAATCAGCCCCAGCATTTT
CARSLQGRGNQPQHF
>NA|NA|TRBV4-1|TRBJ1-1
TGCGCCAGCAGCCAAGAACAGGGAAGGGACACTGAAGCTTTCTTT
CASSQEQGRDTEAFF
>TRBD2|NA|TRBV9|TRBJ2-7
TGTGCCAGCAGCGTAGACCCGGGCGGGGGGCAGAGGGAGCAGTACTTC
CASSVDPGGGQREQYF
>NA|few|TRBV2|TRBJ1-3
TGTGCCAGCACTGTACAGGGCCACTCGGGTGGAAACACCATATATTTT
CASTVQGHSGGNTIYF
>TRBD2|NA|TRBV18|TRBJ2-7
TGTGCCAGCTCACCACTAGCGGGGGGCTCTAGCTCCTACGAGCAGTACTTC
CASSPLAGGSSSYEQYF
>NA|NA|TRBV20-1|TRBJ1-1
TGCAGTGCTAGAGTTGCAGATCAAGCTTTCTTT
CSARVADQAFF
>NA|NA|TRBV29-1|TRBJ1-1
TGCAGCGTTGACCCCAGTAGGGCGGGGGGTGGCACTGAAGCTTTCTTT
CSVDPSRAGGGTEAFF
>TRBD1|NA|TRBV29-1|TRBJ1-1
TGCAGCGTTGGGACAGGGCAGAACACTGAAGCTTTCTTT
CSVGTGQNTEAFF
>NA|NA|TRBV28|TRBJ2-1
TGTGCCAGCAGTCTTCCCCAGAGGCATGAGCAGTTCTTC
CASSLPQRHEQFF
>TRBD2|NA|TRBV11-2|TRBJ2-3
TGTGCCAGCAGCTTCGCGGGGGGGCCAGATACGCAGTATTTT
CASSFAGGPDTQYF
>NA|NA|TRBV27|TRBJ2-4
TGTGCCAGCAGTTTTCTCGGCATTCAGTACTTC
CASSFLGIQYF
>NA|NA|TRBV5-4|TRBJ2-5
TGTGCCAGCAGCTACGGGTTACAAGAGACCCAGTACTTC
CASSYGLQETQYF
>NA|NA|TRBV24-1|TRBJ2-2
TGTGCCACCAGTGCCAGGGTGAACACCGGGGAGCTGTTTTTT
CATSARVNTGELFF
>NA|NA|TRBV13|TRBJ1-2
TGTGCCAGCAGCTTTCGGGAGGACAGAAGCGGTGGCTACACCTTC
CASSFREDRSGGYTF
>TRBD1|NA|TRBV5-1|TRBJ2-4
TGCGCCAGCAGCTCGCAGGGGGCGGACATTCAGTACTTC
CASSSQGADIQYF
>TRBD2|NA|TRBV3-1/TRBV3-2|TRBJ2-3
TGTGCCAGCAGCCAAGAACGAAGTAGCGGGGGAACAGATACGCAGTATTTT
CASSQERSSGGTDTQYF
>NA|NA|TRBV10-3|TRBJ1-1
TGTGCCATCTTGGGCCACGAGAACACTGAAGCTTTCTTT
CAILGHENTEAFF
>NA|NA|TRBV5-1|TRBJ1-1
TGCGCCAGCAGCACCGGACAGTACACTGAAGCTTTCTTT
CASSTGQYTEAFF